This TCR beta chain originates from a study of T-cell reconstitution after alpha-beta-depleted transplantation in children. General study results and limits: Hyperexpanded clones declined; after one year, newly produced T cells mostly supplied diversity.

About this clonotype: The antigen remains unidentified.

Preparation of the TCRbeta library used unique molecular identifiers. TCRdb processed the PCR reads anew with MiXCR; each CDR3 protein has one entry. Here the sample spans fewer than 350,000 distinct CDR3 sequences, roughly 9.1% being singletons. Trimming took 0 bases from V and 7 from J, leaving 19 bases between them. Per germline, CDR1 LNHDA and CDR2 SQIVND (reference sequence). This CDR3 region has 17 residues. The V and J genes are TRBV19 and TRBJ1-5, with a possible D match to TRBD1 (5 bases). Sequencing used PBMCs, obtained before TCRalphabeta/CD19-depleted stem cell transplant. This sequence originates from a boy less than two years old with acute myeloid leukemia, due to receive a stem cell transplant. The CDR3 spells CASSIEGRAGKKQPQHF. The CDR3 DNA follows: TGTGCCAGTAGTATAGAAGGGAGGGCAGGGAAGAAGCAGCCCCAGCATTTT.